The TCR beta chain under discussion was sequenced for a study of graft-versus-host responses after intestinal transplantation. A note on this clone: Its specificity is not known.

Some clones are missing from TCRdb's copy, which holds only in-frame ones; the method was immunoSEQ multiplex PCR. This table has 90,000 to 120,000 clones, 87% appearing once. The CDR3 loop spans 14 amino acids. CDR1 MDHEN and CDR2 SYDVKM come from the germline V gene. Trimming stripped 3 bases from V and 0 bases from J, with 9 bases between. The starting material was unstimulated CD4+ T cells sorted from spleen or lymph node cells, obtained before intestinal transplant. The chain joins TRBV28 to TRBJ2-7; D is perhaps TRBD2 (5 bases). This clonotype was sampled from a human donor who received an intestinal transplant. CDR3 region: CASSLALASYEQYF. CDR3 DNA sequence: TGTGCCAGCAGTTTGGCCCTAGCCTCCTACGAGCAGTACTTC.